This TCR beta chain was sequenced during a study of cytomegalovirus exposure and HLA in healthy donors. Study results and caveats: The study had only CMV serostatus as immune exposure information. An apparent linkage of common viral pathogens to several of the most significant clusters emerged in a later analysis.

The primer mix had 60 Vbeta and 13 Jbeta primers. This table comes from immunoSEQ multiplex PCR, and its TCRdb copy is limited to in-frame clones, with some not included. The listing records around 53,000 clones. On this clone itself: The antigen is unknown.

Sequenced input: PBMCs. This sequence was found in a woman under 40 in good health and CMV-seropositive.

DNA of the CDR3: TGCGCCAGCAGCCGCGGGACGGGGACCTACGAGCAGTACTTC. Its translation: CASSRGTGTYEQYF. V usage is TRBV4-1 and J usage is TRBJ2-7; D perhaps matches TRBD2 (6 bases). This CDR3 contains 14 residues. CDR1 and CDR2 (germline): MGHRA, YSYEKL. V dropped 4 bases and J dropped 2 bases, with 12 bases sitting between them.